The clone carrying this TCR beta chain was counted many times. The germline V gene has CDR1 SGHDN and CDR2 FVKESK. Trimming stripped 6 bases from V and 0 bases from J, with 12 bases between. The CDR3 spans 15 residues. The data derive from a study of early T cells in non-severe SARS-CoV-2 infection. Study-level background: The authors sequenced bulk RNA from unsorted whole blood, leaving chains unpaired.

TCRdb reanalysed the 5' RACE reads using MiXCR and keeps one entry per CDR3 protein. The sample has approximately 70,000 distinct CDR3 sequences; about 13% are singletons. The receptor's source is an adult who was a healthcare worker with PCR-confirmed SARS-CoV-2 infection or an uninfected control (not recorded which). Sequencing used whole blood. The chain recombines TRBV14 with TRBJ2-1; D uncertain. The CDR3 reads CASSTFPASYNEQFF. In DNA, the CDR3 is TGTGCCAGCAGTACGTTCCCGGCCTCCTACAATGAGCAGTTCTTC.